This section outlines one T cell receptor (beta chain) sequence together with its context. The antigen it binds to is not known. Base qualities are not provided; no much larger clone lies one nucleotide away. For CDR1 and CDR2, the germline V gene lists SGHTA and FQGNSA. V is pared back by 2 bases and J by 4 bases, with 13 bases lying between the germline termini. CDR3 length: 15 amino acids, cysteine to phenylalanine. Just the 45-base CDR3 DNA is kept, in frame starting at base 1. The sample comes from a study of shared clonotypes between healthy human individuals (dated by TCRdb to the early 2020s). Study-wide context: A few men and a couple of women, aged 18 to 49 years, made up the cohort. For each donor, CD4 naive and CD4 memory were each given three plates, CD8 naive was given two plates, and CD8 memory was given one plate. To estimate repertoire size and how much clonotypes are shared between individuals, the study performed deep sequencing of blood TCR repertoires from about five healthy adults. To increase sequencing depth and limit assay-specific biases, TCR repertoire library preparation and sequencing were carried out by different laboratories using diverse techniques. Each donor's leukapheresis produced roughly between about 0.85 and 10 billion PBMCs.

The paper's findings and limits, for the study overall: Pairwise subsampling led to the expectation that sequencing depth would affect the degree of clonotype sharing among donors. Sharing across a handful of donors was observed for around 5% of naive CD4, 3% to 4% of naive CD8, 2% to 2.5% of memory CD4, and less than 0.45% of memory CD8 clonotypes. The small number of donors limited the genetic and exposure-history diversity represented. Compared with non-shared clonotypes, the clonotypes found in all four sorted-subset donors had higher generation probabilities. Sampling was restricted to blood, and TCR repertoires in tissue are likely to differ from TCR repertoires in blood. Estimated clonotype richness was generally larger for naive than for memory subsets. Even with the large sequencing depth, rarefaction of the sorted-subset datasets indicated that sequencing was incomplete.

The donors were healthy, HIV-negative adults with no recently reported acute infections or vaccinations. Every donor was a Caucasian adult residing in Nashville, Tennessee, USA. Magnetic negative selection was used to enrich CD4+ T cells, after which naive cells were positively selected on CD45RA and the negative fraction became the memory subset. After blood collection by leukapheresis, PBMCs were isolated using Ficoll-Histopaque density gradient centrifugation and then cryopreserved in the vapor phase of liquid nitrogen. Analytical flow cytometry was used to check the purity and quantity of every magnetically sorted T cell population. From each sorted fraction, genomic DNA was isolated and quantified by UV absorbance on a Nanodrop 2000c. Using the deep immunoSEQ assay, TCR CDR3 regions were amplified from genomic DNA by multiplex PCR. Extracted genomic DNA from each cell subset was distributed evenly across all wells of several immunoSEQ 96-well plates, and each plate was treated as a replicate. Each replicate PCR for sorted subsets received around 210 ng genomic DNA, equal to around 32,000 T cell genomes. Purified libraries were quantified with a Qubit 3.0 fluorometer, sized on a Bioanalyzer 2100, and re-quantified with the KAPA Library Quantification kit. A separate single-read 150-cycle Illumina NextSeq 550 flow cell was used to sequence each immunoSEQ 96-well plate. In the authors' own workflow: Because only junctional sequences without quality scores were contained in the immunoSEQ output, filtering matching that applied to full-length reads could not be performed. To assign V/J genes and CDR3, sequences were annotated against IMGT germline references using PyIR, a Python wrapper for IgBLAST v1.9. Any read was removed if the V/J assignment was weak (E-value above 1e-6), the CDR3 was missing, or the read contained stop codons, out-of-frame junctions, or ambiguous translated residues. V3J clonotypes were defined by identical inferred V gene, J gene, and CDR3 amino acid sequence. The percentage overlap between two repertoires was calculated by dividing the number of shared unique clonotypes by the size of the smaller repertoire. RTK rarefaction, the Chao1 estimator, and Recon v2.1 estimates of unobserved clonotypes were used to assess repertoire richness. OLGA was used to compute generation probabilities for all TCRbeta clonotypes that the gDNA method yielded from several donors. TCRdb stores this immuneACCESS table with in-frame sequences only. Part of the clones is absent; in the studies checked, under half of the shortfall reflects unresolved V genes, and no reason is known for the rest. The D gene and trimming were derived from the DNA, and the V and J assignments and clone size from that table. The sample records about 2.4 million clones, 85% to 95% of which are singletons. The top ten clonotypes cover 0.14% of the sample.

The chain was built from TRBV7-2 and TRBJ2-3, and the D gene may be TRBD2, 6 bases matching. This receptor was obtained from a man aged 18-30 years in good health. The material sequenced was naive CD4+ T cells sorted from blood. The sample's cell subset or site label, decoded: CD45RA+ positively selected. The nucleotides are TGTGCCAGCAGCTTACCCAGCGGAGGGGCAGATACGCAGTATTTT. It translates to CASSLPSGGADTQYF.